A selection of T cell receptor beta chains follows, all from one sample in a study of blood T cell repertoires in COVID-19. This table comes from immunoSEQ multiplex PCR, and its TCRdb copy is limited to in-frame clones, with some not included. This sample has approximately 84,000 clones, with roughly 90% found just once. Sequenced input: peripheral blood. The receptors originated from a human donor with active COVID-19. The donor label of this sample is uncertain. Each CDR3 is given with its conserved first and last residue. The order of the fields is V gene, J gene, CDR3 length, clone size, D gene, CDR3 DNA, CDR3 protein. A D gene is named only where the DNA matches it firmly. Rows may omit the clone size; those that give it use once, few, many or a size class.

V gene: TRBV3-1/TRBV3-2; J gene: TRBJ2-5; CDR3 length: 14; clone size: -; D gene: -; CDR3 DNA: TGTGCCAGCAGCCAAGAGCGGTATCGGGAGACCCAGTACTTC; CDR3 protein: CASSQERYRETQYF
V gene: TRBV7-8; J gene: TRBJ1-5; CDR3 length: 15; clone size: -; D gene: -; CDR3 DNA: TGTGCCAGCAGCTTAGGAGGAGGCGGCAATCAGCCCCAGCATTTT; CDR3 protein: CASSLGGGGNQPQHF
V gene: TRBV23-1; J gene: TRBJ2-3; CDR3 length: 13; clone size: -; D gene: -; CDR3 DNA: TGCGCCAGCAGTCAGTCCGTTCCAGATACGCAGTATTTT; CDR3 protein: CASSQSVPDTQYF
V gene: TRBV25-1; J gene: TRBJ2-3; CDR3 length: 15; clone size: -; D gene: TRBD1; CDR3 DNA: TGTGCCAGCAGTCGACAGGGGGGATTCACAGATACGCAGTATTTT; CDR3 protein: CASSRQGGFTDTQYF
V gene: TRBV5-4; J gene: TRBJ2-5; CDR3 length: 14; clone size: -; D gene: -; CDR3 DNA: TGTGCCAGCAGCTTTATGACAGCCCTAGAGACCCAGTACTTC; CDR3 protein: CASSFMTALETQYF
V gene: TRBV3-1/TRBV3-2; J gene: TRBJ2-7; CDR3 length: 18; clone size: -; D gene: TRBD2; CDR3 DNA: TGTGCCAGCAGCCAAGATACGGGAGTAGCGGGGCCCACCTACGAGCAGTACTTC; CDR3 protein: CASSQDTGVAGPTYEQYF
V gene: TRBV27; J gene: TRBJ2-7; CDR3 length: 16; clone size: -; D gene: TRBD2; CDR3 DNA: TGTGCCTCCCTAGACCTGGCGGGGGGGCCTCCCTACGAGCAGTACTTC; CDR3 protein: CASLDLAGGPPYEQYF
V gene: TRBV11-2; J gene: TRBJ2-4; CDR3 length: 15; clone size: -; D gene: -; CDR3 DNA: TGTGCCAGCAGCTTAGGAGGGCTAGCCAAAAACATTCAGTACTTC; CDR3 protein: CASSLGGLAKNIQYF
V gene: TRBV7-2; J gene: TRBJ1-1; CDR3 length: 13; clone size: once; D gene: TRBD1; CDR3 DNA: TGTGCCAGCAGCTTAGCGACAGGGAATGAAGCTTTCTTT; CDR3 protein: CASSLATGNEAFF
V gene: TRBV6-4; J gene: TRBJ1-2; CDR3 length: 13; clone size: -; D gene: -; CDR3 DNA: TGTGCCAGCAGTGACGGACCGGGGACACGCTACACCTTC; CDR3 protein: CASSDGPGTRYTF